A single sample is the source of the 22 T cell receptor beta chains below, sequenced in a study of a mutant IDH1 vaccine in newly diagnosed glioma. Antigen specificity for these receptors is unknown. Specified time point: week 11, during vaccination. A single vaccine dose contained 300 ug of mutant IDH1 20-mer peptide, and topical imiquimod was used with it. Assay used: immunoSEQ multiplex PCR; TCRdb lists only in-frame clones, some missing. The sample carries under 55,000 clones, over 75% recorded once. Sequencing was performed on PBMCs, taken from a glioma patient whose treatment included an IDH1 peptide vaccine. The receptors stem from a man aged 45-65 years with glioma.

V and J are TRBV4-1 and TRBJ2-7; D gene uncertain. The V end lost 4 bases, the J end lost 0 bases, and 28 bases lay between the germline ends. Germline CDR1 reads MGHRA; CDR2 reads YSYEKL. CDR3 length: 20 amino acids. The CDR3 DNA reads as TGCGCCAGCAGCCTCCAGTCCACCAGGATCCCCTTTTTACGCTCCTACGAGCAGTACTTC. This codes for CASSLQSTRIPFLRSYEQYF.

The chain uses TRBV25-1 and TRBJ2-7; tentatively, D is TRBD2 (6 bases). Germline V gene data show CDR1 as MGHDK and CDR2 as SYGVNS. This CDR3 is built from 14 residues. The ends were cut back, 6 bases at V and 0 bases at J, with 12 bases in the middle. CDR3 sequence: CASSPGLNSYEQYF. DNA for the CDR3: TGTGCCAGCAGCCCGGGACTTAACTCCTACGAGCAGTACTTC.

This chain connects TRBV7-8 to TRBJ2-7, with D possibly matching TRBD1 (6 bases). The CDR3 is made up of 13 amino acids. V dropped 1 base and J dropped 7 bases, with 11 bases sitting between them. CDR1 is SGHVS and CDR2 is FQNEAQ in the germline V gene. The CDR3 protein is CASSLGSDREQYF. CDR3 DNA: TGTGCCAGCAGCTTAGGATCCGACAGGGAGCAGTACTTC.

The rearrangement uses TRBV5-1 and TRBJ2-1; D may be TRBD1 or TRBD2 (5 bases each). From germline, CDR1 is SGHRS and CDR2 YFSETQ. V lost 0 bases, J lost 9 bases, and 13 bases lay in between. The CDR3 is made up of 14 amino acids. The CDR3 is CASSLVGERGEQFF. In nucleotides, the CDR3 is TGCGCCAGCAGCTTGGTGGGGGAAAGGGGTGAGCAGTTCTTC.

The chain has TRBV20-1 and TRBJ1-1; D is uncertain. The V gene's germline CDR1 is DFQATT and CDR2 SNEGSKA (reference sequence). This CDR3 contains 11 residues. V lost 3 bases, J lost 2 bases, and 4 bases lay in between. In DNA form, the CDR3 reads TGCAGTGCTAGTCCCAACACTGAAGCTTTCTTT. Amino acid sequence: CSASPNTEAFF.

This clone was seen just once. The chain employs TRBV11-2 and TRBJ1-1, with D hard to call. The V and J ends lost 5 bases and 6 bases respectively, with 10 bases between them. The germline CDR1 and CDR2 sequences are SGHAT and FQNNGV. This CDR3 has 12 amino acids. The CDR3 region is CASSREVSEAFF. The DNA for the CDR3 is TGTGCCAGCAGCCGAGAAGTCTCTGAAGCTTTCTTT.

V usage is TRBV6-1 and J usage is TRBJ1-5; weak D call: TRBD1 (5 bases). The ends were cut back, 7 bases at V and 4 bases at J, with 14 bases in the middle. Germline V CDR1 and CDR2: MNHNS, SASEGT. The CDR3 spans 14 residues. CDR3 DNA: TGTGCCAGCATGGGTTGGGGGGAGAATCAGCCCCAGCATTTT. The encoded protein is CASMGWGENQPQHF.

The rearrangement uses TRBV27 and TRBJ2-2; D is uncertain. Looked up from germline, CDR1 is MNHEY and CDR2 is SMNVEV (reference sequence). The CDR3 runs to 14 residues. Trimming left V 5 bases short and J 1 base short, with 8 bases between. This CDR3 reads CASSRFVNTGELFF. CDR3 sequence (DNA): TGTGCCAGCAGTAGATTTGTGAACACCGGGGAGCTGTTTTTT.

The chain links TRBV6-1 to TRBJ2-5, with TRBD2 as a possible D gene (5 bases). The CDR3 sequence is 12 residues long. Deletions cut 6 bases from V and 1 base from J, with 6 bases between. Per the germline V gene, CDR1 is MNHNS and CDR2 is SASEGT. This CDR3 is CASRDFQETQYF. DNA of the CDR3: TGTGCCAGCAGGGACTTCCAAGAGACCCAGTACTTC.

The rearrangement joins TRBV29-1 to TRBJ2-2; D might be TRBD1 (6 bases). The germline V gene encodes CDR1 SQVTM and CDR2 ANQGSEA. V was shortened by 6 bases and J by 1 base, with 18 bases between the two germline ends. This CDR3 is 16 amino acids long. CDR3 sequence reads: CSVEPSGTKNTGELFF. The CDR3 nucleotides read TGCAGCGTGGAACCCTCCGGGACAAAGAACACCGGGGAGCTGTTTTTT.

The CDR3 DNA reads TGTGCTAGTGGGGACACCTACACTGAAGCTTTCTTT. Protein product: CASGDTYTEAFF. The chain has TRBV12-5 and TRBJ1-1, with D possibly matching TRBD1 (5 bases). Deletions cut 6 bases from V and 3 bases from J, with 8 bases between. The CDR3 covers 12 residues. In germline, CDR1 is LGHNT, CDR2 FRNRAP.

This sequence joins TRBV7-6 and TRBJ1-5, with a weak D call TRBD1 (5 bases). This CDR3 contains 14 residues. V was trimmed by 1 base and J by 3 bases, leaving 7 bases between them. Germline-derived CDR1 and CDR2 are SGHVS and FNYEAQ. CDR3 sequence reads: CASSLGGVNQPQHF. CDR3 sequence (DNA): TGTGCCAGCAGCTTAGGAGGGGTCAATCAGCCCCAGCATTTT. The whole variable domain, filled in from reference TRBV7-6 and TRBJ1-5, reads GAGVSQSPRYKVTKRGQDVALRCDPISGHVSLYWYRQALGQGPEFLTYFNYEAQQDKSGLPNDRFSAERPEGSISTLTIQRTEQRDSAMYRCASSLGGVNQPQHFGDGTRLSIL.

This clone was counted between two and nine times. At one boundary the junction diverges from the germline segment, which might be a read error. The chain uses TRBV28 and TRBJ2-7, with D perhaps TRBD1 (6 bases). The germline V gene has CDR1 MDHEN and CDR2 SYDVKM. This CDR3 is built from 12 residues. The CDR3 DNA reads as TGTGCCAGCAGTCCCCCCAGGGGCGGACAGCACTTC. Amino acid sequence: CASSPPRGGQHF.

The rearrangement uses TRBV28 and TRBJ2-2; 8 nucleotides agree with TRBD1. The V and J ends lost 6 bases and 0 bases, in that order; junction bases with no gene match: 6. This CDR3 comprises 16 residues. The germline V gene has CDR1 MDHEN and CDR2 SYDVKM. The CDR3 reads CASSSPGQANTGELFF. The CDR3 bases are TGTGCCAGCAGCTCACCGGGACAGGCGAACACCGGGGAGCTGTTTTTT.

This clone was found once. The V and J genes are TRBV21-1 and TRBJ2-1; the table's D call TRBD1 went unverified against the DNA. TRBV21-1 is marked as a pseudogene. The CDR3 length is 11 residues. The CDR3 protein is CAAANSNEQFF. CDR3 nucleotide sequence: TGTGCCGCTGCAAACAGCAATGAGCAGTTCTTC.

CDR3 DNA: TGCGCCAGCAGCCAACCCGGGGGGAGGAACACAGATACGCAGTATTTT. Translation: CASSQPGGRNTDTQYF. The chain employs TRBV4-1 and TRBJ2-3; TRBD2 matches 7 bases. V lost 2 bases to trimming and J lost 2 bases; unmatched junction nucleotides: 7. This CDR3 is 16 amino acids long. From germline, CDR1 is MGHRA and CDR2 YSYEKL.

The chain couples TRBV2 to TRBJ2-3, with 8 bases that match TRBD1. The trim removed 1 base at V and 2 bases at J, leaving 5 bases unmatched. The CDR3 extends over 16 amino acids. Looked up from germline, CDR1 is SNHLY and CDR2 is FYNNEI. This CDR3 is CASSEVGTGATDTQYF. In DNA form, the CDR3 reads TGTGCCAGCAGTGAAGTAGGGACAGGAGCCACAGATACGCAGTATTTT.

The genes are TRBV30 and TRBJ2-5; D tentatively reads TRBD1 or TRBD2 (5 bases each). The length of the CDR3 is 13 residues. Deletions cut 1 base from V and 7 bases from J, with 13 bases between. Per the germline V gene, CDR1 is GTSNPN and CDR2 is SVGIG (reference sequence). This CDR3 is CAWSGPGRGTQYF. As DNA, the CDR3 is TGTGCCTGGAGTGGGCCGGGACGAGGGACCCAGTACTTC.

This clone has a single count. The chain carries TRBV7-2 and TRBJ2-4, with unresolved D. This CDR3 region has 14 residues. CDR1 and CDR2 (germline): SGHTA, FQGNSA. Trimming left V 1 base short and J 4 bases short, with 8 bases between. The CDR3: CASSLGAEKNIQYF. CDR3 in DNA: TGTGCCAGCAGCTTAGGGGCTGAAAAAAACATTCAGTACTTC.

The chain couples TRBV28 to TRBJ1-5; D unresolved. Trimming took 7 bases from V and 4 from J, leaving 11 bases between them. CDR1 is MDHEN and CDR2 is SYDVKM in the germline V gene. This CDR3 has 13 residues. The CDR3 reads CASMTTGNQPQHF. The CDR3 coding sequence is TGTGCCAGCATGACCACTGGGAATCAGCCCCAGCATTTT. Using reference TRBV28 and TRBJ1-5 for the parts outside the CDR3, the full variable domain is DVKVTQSSRYLVKRTGEKVFLECVQDMDHENMFWYRQDPGLGLRLIYFSYDVKMKEKGDIPEGYSVSREKKERFSLILESASTNQTSMYLCASMTTGNQPQHFGDGTRLSIL.

Comment on this clone: Germline is not matched at one junction end, which may reflect a read error. The rearrangement links TRBV6-1 to TRBJ1-5; D gene ambiguous. CDR1 and CDR2 (germline): MNHNS, SASEGT. This CDR3 has 14 amino acids. The CDR3 region is CASREVDSNQPQHF. CDR3 bases: TGTGCCAGCAGGGAAGTAGATAGCAATCAGCCCCAGCATTTT.

The J gene is TRBJ1-6, the V gene TRBV28; D gene uncertain. Trimming took off 5 bases at V and 6 bases at J, with 11 bases between the two ends. Germline V gene lookup returns CDR1 MDHEN and CDR2 SYDVKM. The CDR3 spans 14 residues. CDR3 sequence (DNA): TGTGCCAGCAGTCCCCTCTACCCTAATTCACCCCTCCACTTT. Translating it yields CASSPLYPNSPLHF.